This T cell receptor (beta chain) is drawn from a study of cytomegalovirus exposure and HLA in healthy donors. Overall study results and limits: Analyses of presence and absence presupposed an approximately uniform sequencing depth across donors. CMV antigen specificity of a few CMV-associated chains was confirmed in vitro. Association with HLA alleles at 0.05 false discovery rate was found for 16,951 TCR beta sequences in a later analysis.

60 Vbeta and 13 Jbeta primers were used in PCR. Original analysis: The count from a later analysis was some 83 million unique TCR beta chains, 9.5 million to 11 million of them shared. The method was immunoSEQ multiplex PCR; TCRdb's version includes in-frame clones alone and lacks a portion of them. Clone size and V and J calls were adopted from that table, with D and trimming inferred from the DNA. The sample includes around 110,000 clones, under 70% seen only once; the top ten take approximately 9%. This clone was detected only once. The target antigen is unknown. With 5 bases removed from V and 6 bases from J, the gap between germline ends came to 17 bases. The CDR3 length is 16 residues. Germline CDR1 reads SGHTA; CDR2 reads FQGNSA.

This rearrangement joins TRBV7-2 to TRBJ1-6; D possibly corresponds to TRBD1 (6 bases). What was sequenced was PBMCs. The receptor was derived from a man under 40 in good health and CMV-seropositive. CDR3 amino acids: CASSLPGERLNSPLHF. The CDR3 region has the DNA TGTGCCAGCAGCCTACCAGGGGAGAGGCTTAATTCACCCCTCCACTTT.